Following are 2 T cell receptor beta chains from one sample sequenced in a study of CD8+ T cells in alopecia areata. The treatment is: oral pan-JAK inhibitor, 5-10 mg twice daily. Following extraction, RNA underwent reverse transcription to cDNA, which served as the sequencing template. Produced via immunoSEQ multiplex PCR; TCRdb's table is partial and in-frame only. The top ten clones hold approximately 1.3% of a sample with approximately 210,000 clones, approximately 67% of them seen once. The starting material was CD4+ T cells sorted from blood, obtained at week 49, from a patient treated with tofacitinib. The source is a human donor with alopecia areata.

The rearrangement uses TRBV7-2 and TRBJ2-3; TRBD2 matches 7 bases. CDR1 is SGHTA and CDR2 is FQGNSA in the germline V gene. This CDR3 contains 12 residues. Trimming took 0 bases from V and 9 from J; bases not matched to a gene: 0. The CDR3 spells CASSLARGTQYF. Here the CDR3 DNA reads TGTGCCAGCAGCTTAGCGCGGGGGACGCAGTATTTT.

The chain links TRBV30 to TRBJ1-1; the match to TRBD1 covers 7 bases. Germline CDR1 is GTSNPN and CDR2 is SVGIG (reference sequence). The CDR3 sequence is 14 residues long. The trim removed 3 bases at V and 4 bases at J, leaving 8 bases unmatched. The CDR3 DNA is TGTGCCTGGAGGGGGGACAGCCGGGCCACTGAAGCTTTCTTT. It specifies CAWRGDSRATEAFF.